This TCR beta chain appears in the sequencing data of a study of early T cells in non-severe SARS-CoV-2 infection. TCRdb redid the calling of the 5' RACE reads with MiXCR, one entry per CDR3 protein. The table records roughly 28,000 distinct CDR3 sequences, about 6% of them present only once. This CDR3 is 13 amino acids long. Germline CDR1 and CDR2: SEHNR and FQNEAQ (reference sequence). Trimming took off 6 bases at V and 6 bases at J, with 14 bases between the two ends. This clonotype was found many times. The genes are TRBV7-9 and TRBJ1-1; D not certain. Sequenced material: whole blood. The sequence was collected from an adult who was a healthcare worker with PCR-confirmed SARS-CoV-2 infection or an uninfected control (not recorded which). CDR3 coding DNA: TGTGCCAGCAGACAACACCCCGGTCCTGAAGCTTTCTTT. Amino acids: CASRQHPGPEAFF. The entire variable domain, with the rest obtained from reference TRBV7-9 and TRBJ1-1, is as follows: DTGVSQNPRHKITKRGQNVTFRCDPISEHNRLYWYRQTLGQGPEFLTYFQNEAQLEKSRLLSDRFSAERPKGSFSTLEIQRTEQGDSAMYLCASRQHPGPEAFFGQGTRLTVV.